What follows is one TCR beta chain and its context. What it binds is unknown. V gave up 6 bases and J gave up 2 bases, with 14 bases separating them. Germline CDR1 SGHVS, CDR2 FQNEAQ. The CDR3 covers 14 residues. Included in the TCR beta cDNA libraries were unique molecular identifiers. In TCRdb, the PCR reads were re-called with MiXCR into one record per CDR3 protein. The sample records fewer than 850,000 distinct CDR3 sequences, 46% being singletons. The record originates from a study of post-analysis software for immune sequencing data. Study-wide points: Compared against controls, patients with multiple sclerosis displayed significantly lower normalized Chao1 diversity. About 5 TRBV segments (TRBV5-6, TRBV5-1 and TRBV20-1 among them) occurred more frequently in patients than in controls.

The TCR sequence derives from a girl aged 5 to 17 with multiple sclerosis. The rearrangement uses TRBV7-8 and TRBJ2-7; D possibly matches TRBD1 or TRBD2 (5 bases each). What was sequenced was blood. Here the CDR3 reads CASRLGGNTYEQYF. The DNA for the CDR3 is TGTGCCAGCAGGCTTGGGGGTAACACCTACGAGCAGTACTTC.